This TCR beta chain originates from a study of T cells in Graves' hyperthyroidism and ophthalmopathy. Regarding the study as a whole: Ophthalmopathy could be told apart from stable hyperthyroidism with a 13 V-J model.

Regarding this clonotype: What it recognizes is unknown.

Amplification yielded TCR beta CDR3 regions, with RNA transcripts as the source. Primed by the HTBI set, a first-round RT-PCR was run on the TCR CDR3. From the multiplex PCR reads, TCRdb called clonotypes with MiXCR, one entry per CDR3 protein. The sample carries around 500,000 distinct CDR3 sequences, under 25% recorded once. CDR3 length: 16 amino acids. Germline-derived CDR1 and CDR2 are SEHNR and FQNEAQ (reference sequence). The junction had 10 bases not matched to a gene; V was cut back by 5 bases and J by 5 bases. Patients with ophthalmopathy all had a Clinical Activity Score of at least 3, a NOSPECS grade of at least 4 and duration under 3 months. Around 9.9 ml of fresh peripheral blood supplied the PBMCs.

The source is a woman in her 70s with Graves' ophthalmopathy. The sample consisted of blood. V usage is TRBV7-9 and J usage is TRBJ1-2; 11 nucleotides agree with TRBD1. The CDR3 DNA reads TGTGCCAGCAGCCTAGGACAGGGGGCCTTCTGGTATGGCTACACCTTC. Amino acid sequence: CASSLGQGAFWYGYTF.